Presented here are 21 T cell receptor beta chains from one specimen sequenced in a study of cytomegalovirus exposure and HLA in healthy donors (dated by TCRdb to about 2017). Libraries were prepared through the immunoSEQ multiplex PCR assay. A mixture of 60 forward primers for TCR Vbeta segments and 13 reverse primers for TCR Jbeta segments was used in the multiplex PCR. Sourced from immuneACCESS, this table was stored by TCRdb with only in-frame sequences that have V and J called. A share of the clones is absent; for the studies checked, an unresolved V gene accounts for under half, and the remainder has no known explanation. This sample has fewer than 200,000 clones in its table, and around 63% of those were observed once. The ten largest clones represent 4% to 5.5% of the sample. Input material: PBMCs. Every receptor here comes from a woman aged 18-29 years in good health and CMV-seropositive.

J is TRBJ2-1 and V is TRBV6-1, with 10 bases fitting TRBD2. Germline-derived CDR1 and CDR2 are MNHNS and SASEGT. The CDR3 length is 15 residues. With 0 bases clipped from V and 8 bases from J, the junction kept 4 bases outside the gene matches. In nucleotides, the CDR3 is TGTGCCAGCAGTGAAGCGGGACTAGCGTCCCATGAGCAGTTCTTC. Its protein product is CASSEAGLASHEQFF.

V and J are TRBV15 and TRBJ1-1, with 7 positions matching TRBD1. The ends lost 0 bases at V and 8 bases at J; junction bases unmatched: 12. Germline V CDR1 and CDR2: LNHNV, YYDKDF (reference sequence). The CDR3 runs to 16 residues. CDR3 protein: CATSRDVTGDRVEAFF. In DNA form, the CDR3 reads TGTGCCACCAGCAGAGACGTAACAGGGGATCGTGTGGAAGCTTTCTTT.

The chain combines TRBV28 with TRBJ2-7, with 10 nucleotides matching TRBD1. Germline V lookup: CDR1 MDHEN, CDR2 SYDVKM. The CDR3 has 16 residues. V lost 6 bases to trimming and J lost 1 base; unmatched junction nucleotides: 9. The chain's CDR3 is CASRPQGQGLSYEQYF. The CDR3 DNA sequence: TGTGCCAGCAGACCCCAGGGACAGGGGTTATCCTACGAGCAGTACTTC.

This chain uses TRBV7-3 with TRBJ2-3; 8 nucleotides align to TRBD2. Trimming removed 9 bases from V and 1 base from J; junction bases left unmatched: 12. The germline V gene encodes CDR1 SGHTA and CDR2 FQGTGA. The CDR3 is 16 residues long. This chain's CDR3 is CASSTTLAGRTDTQYF. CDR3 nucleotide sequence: TGTGCCAGTTCTACTACATTAGCGGGGCGCACAGATACGCAGTATTTT.

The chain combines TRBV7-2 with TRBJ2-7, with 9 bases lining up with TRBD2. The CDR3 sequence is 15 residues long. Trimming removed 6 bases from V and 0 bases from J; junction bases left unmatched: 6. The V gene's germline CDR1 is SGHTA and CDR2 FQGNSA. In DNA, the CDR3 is TGTGCCAGCAGGATCTTTAGCGGGGGCTCCTACGAGCAGTACTTC. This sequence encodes CASRIFSGGSYEQYF.

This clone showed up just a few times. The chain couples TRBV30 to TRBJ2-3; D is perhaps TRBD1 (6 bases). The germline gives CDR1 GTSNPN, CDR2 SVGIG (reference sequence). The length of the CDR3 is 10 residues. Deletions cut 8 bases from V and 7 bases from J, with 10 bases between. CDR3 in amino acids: CALGTHTQYF. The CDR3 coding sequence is TGTGCCCTAGGGACACATACGCAGTATTTT.

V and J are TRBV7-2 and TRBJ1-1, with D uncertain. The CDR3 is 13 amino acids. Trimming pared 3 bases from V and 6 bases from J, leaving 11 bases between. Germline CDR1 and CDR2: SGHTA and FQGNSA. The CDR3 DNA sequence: TGTGCCAGCAGCTTGTTCGAGGGAGCTGAAGCTTTCTTT. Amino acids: CASSLFEGAEAFF.

CDR3 nucleotides: TGTGCCAGCAGACCCACTAGCGGGGGGGCGTGGGCCGGGGAGCTGTTTTTT. Amino acids: CASRPTSGGAWAGELFF. V usage is TRBV2 and J usage is TRBJ2-2; 13 positions agree with TRBD2. The V gene's germline CDR1 is SNHLY and CDR2 FYNNEI. CDR3 length: 17 residues. Trimming at V came to 6 bases and at J to 6 bases, leaving 10 bases not matched to a gene.

The CDR3: CSAGSNSYEQYF. CDR3 in DNA: TGCAGCGCAGGGTCTAACTCCTACGAGCAGTACTTC. This rearrangement joins TRBV29-1 to TRBJ2-7; a weak D match, TRBD1 (5 bases). Trimming left V 7 bases short and J 0 bases short, with 10 bases between. Germline values: CDR1 SQVTM, CDR2 ANQGSEA. The CDR3 runs to 12 residues.

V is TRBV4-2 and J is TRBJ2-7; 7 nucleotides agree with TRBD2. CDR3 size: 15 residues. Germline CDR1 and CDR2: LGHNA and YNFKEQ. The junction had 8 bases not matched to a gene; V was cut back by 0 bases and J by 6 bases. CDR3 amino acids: CASSQDGLESCEQYF. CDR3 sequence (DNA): TGTGCCAGCAGCCAAGACGGACTAGAAAGCTGCGAGCAGTACTTC.

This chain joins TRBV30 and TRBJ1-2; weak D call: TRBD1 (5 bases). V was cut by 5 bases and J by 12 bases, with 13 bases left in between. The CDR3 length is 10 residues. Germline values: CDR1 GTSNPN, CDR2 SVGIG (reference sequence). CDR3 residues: CAWGGGEDTF. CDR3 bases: TGTGCCTGGGGCGGGGGAGAGGACACCTTC.

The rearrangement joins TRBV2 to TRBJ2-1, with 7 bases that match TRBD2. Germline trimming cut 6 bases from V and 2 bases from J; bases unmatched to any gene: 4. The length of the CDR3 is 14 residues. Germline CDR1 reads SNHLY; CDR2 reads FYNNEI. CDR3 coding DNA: TGTGCCAGCAGGGCCGCGGGGGCCTACAATGAGCAGTTCTTC. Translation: CASRAAGAYNEQFF.

The CDR3 reads CASSLDYYEQYF. The CDR3, as DNA: TGTGCCAGCAGCTTAGACTACTACGAGCAGTACTTC. This chain connects TRBV7-2 to TRBJ2-7; no clear D. The length of the CDR3 is 12 residues. Trimming left V 1 base short and J 3 bases short, with 4 bases between. From germline, CDR1 is SGHTA and CDR2 FQGNSA. The complete variable domain, with remaining parts taken from reference TRBV7-2 and TRBJ2-7, reads GAGVSQSPSNKVTEKGKDVELRCDPISGHTALYWYRQSLGQGLEFLIYFQGNSAPDKSGLPSDRFSAERTGGSVSTLTIQRTQQEDSAVYLCASSLDYYEQYFGPGTRLTVT.

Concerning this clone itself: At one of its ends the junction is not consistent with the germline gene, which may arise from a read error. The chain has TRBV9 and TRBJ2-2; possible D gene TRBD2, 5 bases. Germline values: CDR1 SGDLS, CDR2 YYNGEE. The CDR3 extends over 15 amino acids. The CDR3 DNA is TGTGCCAGCAGCTCCCGGCTTATCTCCACCGGGGAGCTGCTTTTT. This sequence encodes CASSSRLISTGELLF.

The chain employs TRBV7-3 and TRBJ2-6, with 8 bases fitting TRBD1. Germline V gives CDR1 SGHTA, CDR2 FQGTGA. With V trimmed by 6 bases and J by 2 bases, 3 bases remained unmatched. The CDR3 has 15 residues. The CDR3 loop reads CASSFRGPGANVLTF. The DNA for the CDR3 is TGTGCCAGCAGTTTCAGGGGGCCTGGGGCCAACGTCCTGACTTTC.

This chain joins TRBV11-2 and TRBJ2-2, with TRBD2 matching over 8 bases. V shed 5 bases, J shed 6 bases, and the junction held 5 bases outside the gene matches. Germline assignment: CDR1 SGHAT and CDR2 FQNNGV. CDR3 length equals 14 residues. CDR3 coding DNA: TGTGCCAGCAGCGTGACGGGGGGGCCCGGGGAGCTGTTTTTT. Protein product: CASSVTGGPGELFF. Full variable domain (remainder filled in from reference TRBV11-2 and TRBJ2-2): EAGVAQSPRYKIIEKRQSVAFWCNPISGHATLYWYQQILGQGPKLLIQFQNNGVVDDSQLPKDRFSAERLKGVDSTLKIQPAKLEDSAVYLCASSVTGGPGELFFGEGSRLTVL.

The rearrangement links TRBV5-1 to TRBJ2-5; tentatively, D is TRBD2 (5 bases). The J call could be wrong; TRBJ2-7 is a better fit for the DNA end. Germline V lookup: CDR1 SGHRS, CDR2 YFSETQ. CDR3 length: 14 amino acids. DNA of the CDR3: TGCGCCAGCAGCTTGGGCGTAGGACTCTACGAGCAGTACTTC. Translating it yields CASSLGVGLYEQYF.

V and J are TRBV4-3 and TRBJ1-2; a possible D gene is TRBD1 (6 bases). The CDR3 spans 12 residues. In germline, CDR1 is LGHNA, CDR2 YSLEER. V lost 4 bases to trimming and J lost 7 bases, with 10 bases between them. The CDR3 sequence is CASSLRGSGYTF. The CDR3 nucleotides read TGCGCCAGCAGCCTCAGGGGATCTGGCTACACCTTC.

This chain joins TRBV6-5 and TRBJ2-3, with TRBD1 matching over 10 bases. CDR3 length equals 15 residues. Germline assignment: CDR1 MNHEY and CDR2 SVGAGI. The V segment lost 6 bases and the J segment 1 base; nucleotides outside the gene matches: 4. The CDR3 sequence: CASSRQGAGTDTQYF. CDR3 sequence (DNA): TGTGCCAGCAGCCGACAGGGGGCGGGCACAGATACGCAGTATTTT.

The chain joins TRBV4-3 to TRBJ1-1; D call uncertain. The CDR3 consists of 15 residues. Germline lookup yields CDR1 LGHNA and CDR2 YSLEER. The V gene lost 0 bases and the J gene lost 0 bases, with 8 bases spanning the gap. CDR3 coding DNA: TGCGCCAGCAGCCAAGATAAAGCCCTGAACACTGAAGCTTTCTTT. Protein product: CASSQDKALNTEAFF.

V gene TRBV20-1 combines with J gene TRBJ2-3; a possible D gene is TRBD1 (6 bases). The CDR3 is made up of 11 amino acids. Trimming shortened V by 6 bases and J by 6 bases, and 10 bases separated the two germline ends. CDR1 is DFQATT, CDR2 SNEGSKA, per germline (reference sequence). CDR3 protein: CSAVRGDTQYF. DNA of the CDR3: TGCAGTGCCGTTAGGGGGGATACGCAGTATTTT.